Each of the 22 T cell receptor beta chains below was sequenced from the same sample in a study of Graves' ophthalmopathy and Graves' hyperthyroidism. From RNA, the CDR3 regions of TCR beta chains were amplified and sequenced. RT-PCR with HTBI primers came first, then second-round multiplex PCR. From the multiplex PCR reads, TCRdb called clonotypes with MiXCR, one entry per CDR3 protein. The sample records around 43,000 distinct CDR3 sequences, approximately 52% being singletons. The sequencing sample was made of peripheral blood. The receptors shown here come from an adult man with Graves' ophthalmopathy.

This clonotype was detected ten times or more. The chain couples TRBV7-9 to TRBJ1-3, with D uncertain. Germline CDR1 is SEHNR and CDR2 is FQNEAQ (reference sequence). This CDR3 is built from 15 residues. Trimming took 2 bases from V and 0 from J, leaving 8 bases between them. Here the CDR3 reads CASSLTDPSGNTIYF. The CDR3 coding sequence is TGTGCCAGCAGCTTAACGGATCCCTCTGGAAACACCATATATTTT. Full variable domain (missing parts from reference TRBV7-9 and TRBJ1-3): DTGVSQNPRHKITKRGQNVTFRCDPISEHNRLYWYRQTLGQGPEFLTYFQNEAQLEKSRLLSDRFSAERPKGSFSTLEIQRTEQGDSAMYLCASSLTDPSGNTIYFGEGSWLTVV.

The sample holds many counts of this clonotype. V is TRBV7-3 and J is TRBJ1-3; 7 bases map to TRBD1. CDR3 length equals 17 residues. Germline V gene sequence: CDR1 SGHTA, CDR2 FQGTGA. The ends lost 5 bases at V and 2 bases at J; junction bases unmatched: 12. The CDR3 protein is CASSALAGGQTGNTIYF. Written as DNA, the CDR3 is TGTGCCAGCAGCGCTTTAGCAGGGGGACAAACTGGAAACACCATATATTTT.

The chain employs TRBV7-8 and TRBJ2-5, with 12 bases matching TRBD2. The CDR3 totals 17 residues. The germline V gene encodes CDR1 SGHVS and CDR2 FQNEAQ. The trim removed 4 bases at V and 2 bases at J, leaving 8 bases unmatched. DNA of the CDR3: TGTGCCAGCAGCTCAACGGGACTAGCGGGTGGGCAAGAGACCCAGTACTTC. This codes for CASSSTGLAGGQETQYF.

This chain connects TRBV20-1 to TRBJ2-1, with 12 positions matching TRBD2. The CDR3 is made up of 15 amino acids. Looked up from germline, CDR1 is DFQATT and CDR2 is SNEGSKA (reference sequence). Unmatched junction bases numbered 6, after V lost 0 bases and J lost 9 bases. The CDR3 bases are TGCAGTGCTAGAGAGGCTAGCGGGAGGGTCGGTGAGCAGTTCTTC. Protein: CSAREASGRVGEQFF.

This rearrangement joins TRBV2 to TRBJ2-7; 9 positions match TRBD1. With 6 bases clipped from V and 2 bases from J, the junction kept 5 bases outside the gene matches. Germline CDR1 and CDR2: SNHLY and FYNNEI. The CDR3 is 14 residues long. CDR3 amino acids: CASSTGTGTYEQYF. The CDR3 DNA follows: TGTGCCAGCAGCACCGGGACAGGGACCTACGAGCAGTACTTC.

Turning to this clonotype: No conserved phenylalanine or tryptophan ends this CDR3, so it is likely a read error. The rearrangement joins TRBV6-6 to TRBJ1-5; 10 bases are shared with TRBD1. This CDR3 contains 16 residues. Germline values: CDR1 MNHNY, CDR2 SVGAGI (reference sequence). The J segment lost 6 bases and the V segment lost 5 bases, leaving 10 bases of the junction unmatched. CDR3 sequence: CASSPGQGVRSQPQHL. Written as DNA, the CDR3 is TGTGCCAGCAGTCCTGGACAGGGGGTTAGATCTCAGCCCCAGCATTTA.

The table lists this clonotype with many counts. The rearrangement uses TRBV7-6 and TRBJ2-5, with 10 bases matching TRBD1. The germline V gene has CDR1 SGHVS and CDR2 FNYEAQ. V lost 5 bases, J lost 9 bases, and 9 bases stayed unmatched. The CDR3 runs 14 residues. The CDR3 DNA is TGTGCCAGCAGCCGGACAGGGGGAGAGGGGGCCCAGTACTTC. This translates into CASSRTGGEGAQYF.

There are many counts of this clonotype. This chain joins TRBV5-6 and TRBJ1-6; D is perhaps TRBD1 (6 bases). CDR3 length: 15 amino acids. From germline, CDR1 is SGHDT and CDR2 YYEEEE. V dropped 1 base and J dropped 14 bases, with 19 bases sitting between them. The CDR3 region is CASSLKGGGPGTLHF. The CDR3 bases are TGTGCCAGCAGCTTGAAGGGAGGGGGACCGGGGACCCTCCACTTT.

This chain uses TRBV2 with TRBJ2-3; D is unclear. CDR1 and CDR2 (germline): SNHLY, FYNNEI. This CDR3 has 11 residues. The V end was cut by 4 bases, the J end by 5 bases, with 4 bases between. The chain's CDR3 is CASSVIDTQYF. CDR3 bases: TGTGCCAGCAGTGTTATAGATACGCAGTATTTT.

Many counts were recorded for this clonotype. The chain employs TRBV6-4 and TRBJ1-2; D not resolved. The CDR3 runs to 16 residues. The V end lost 3 bases, the J end lost 6 bases, and 20 bases lay between the germline ends. Germline CDR1 and CDR2: MRHNA and SNTAGT. CDR3 sequence: CASSENTGFNIDGYTF. In DNA form, the CDR3 reads TGTGCCAGCAGTGAGAATACGGGGTTTAACATCGATGGCTACACCTTC.

The chain combines TRBV7-9 with TRBJ1-1; a weak D match, TRBD1 (5 bases). V lost 3 bases to trimming and J lost 4 bases, with 9 bases between them. The CDR3 runs to 13 residues. Germline CDR1 SEHNR, CDR2 FQNEAQ (reference sequence). Here the CDR3 reads CASSFFGGTEAFF. The CDR3 region has the DNA TGTGCCAGCAGCTTTTTCGGGGGCACTGAAGCTTTCTTT.

J is TRBJ2-7 and V is TRBV5-1; TRBD1 matches 7 bases. The V gene end was trimmed by 2 bases and the J gene end by 2 bases; junction bases not matched to a gene: 4. The CDR3 spans 14 residues. Germline CDR1 SGHRS, CDR2 YFSETQ. The DNA for the CDR3 is TGCGCCAGCAGCTTACTCAGGGGGACCTACGAGCAGTACTTC. Residues: CASSLLRGTYEQYF.

The chain is built from TRBV20-1 and TRBJ1-1; D unclear. The CDR3 length is 12 residues. The V gene's germline CDR1 is DFQATT and CDR2 SNEGSKA (reference sequence). The V end lost 0 bases, the J end lost 1 base, and 3 bases lay between the germline ends. The CDR3 nucleotides read TGCAGTGCTAGAGATGGGAACACTGAAGCTTTCTTT. Its translation: CSARDGNTEAFF.

The rearrangement links TRBV2 to TRBJ2-1; 7 bases agree with TRBD2. V was pared by 4 bases and J by 2 bases, with 11 bases of the junction left unmatched. In germline, CDR1 is SNHLY, CDR2 FYNNEI. CDR3 size: 17 residues. The CDR3 spells CASSAIGTTRPYNEQFF. As DNA, the CDR3 is TGTGCCAGCAGTGCTATCGGGACTACCCGACCCTACAATGAGCAGTTCTTC.

This clonotype was detected many times. The chain combines TRBV20-1 with TRBJ2-5; D remains unclear. V was shortened by 3 bases and J by 1 base, with 21 bases between the two germline ends. This CDR3 contains 17 residues. In germline, CDR1 is DFQATT, CDR2 SNEGSKA (reference sequence). CDR3 DNA: TGCAGTGCTAGTTTTGGGTTCTTGGCGAGAGGCCAAGAGACCCAGTACTTC. It codes for CSASFGFLARGQETQYF.

The sample holds a few counts of this clonotype. A much more abundant neighbour one base away suggests this may be a read error. The chain uses TRBV6-6 and TRBJ2-3; 8 nucleotides line up with TRBD1. The CDR3 spans 14 residues. In germline, CDR1 is MNHNY, CDR2 SVGAGI (reference sequence). CDR3 sequence (DNA): TGTGCCAGCAACAAAAGACAGGGGTCAGATGCGCAGTATTTT. It codes for CASNKRQGSDAQYF.

This clonotype was detected ten times or more. This may come from a read error, since a much larger clone is one base off. The chain uses TRBV6-6 and TRBJ2-7; D gene ambiguous. CDR1 and CDR2 from the germline V gene are MNHNY and SVGAGI (reference sequence). The V and J ends lost 1 base and 2 bases respectively, with 9 bases between them. CDR3 size: 14 residues. The CDR3 loop reads CASSYLDRAYEQYF. The CDR3 DNA reads as TGTGCCAGCAGTTACTTGGACCGCGCCTACGAGCAGTACTTC.

This clonotype appeared many times. The chain has TRBV2 and TRBJ2-7; tentative D call: TRBD1 (6 bases). V lost 3 bases and J lost 3, with 18 bases in between. Germline V CDR1 and CDR2: SNHLY, FYNNEI. The CDR3 covers 16 residues. CDR3 loop: CASSDSFHKGDYEQYV. The CDR3 DNA reads TGTGCCAGCAGTGATAGTTTTCACAAGGGGGACTACGAGCAGTACGTC.

This clonotype came up many times. This rearrangement joins TRBV7-2 to TRBJ2-7; D possibly matches TRBD1 or TRBD2 (5 bases each). V shed 3 bases and J shed 7 bases, with 16 bases lying between them. Germline-derived CDR1 and CDR2 are SGHTA and FQGNSA. The CDR3 sequence is 14 residues long. The CDR3 sequence is CASSFQWGFEEQYF. In DNA, the CDR3 is TGTGCCAGCAGCTTCCAATGGGGGTTTGAAGAGCAGTACTTC. Full variable domain (remainder filled in from reference TRBV7-2 and TRBJ2-7): GAGVSQSPSNKVTEKGKDVELRCDPISGHTALYWYRQSLGQGLEFLIYFQGNSAPDKSGLPSDRFSAERTGGSVSTLTIQRTQQEDSAVYLCASSFQWGFEEQYFGPGTRLTVT.

V gene TRBV7-9 combines with J gene TRBJ1-5; D might be TRBD1 (6 bases). This CDR3 comprises 14 residues. Trimming left V 1 base short and J 5 bases short, with 9 bases between. CDR1 SEHNR and CDR2 FQNEAQ come from the germline V gene (reference sequence). Written as DNA, the CDR3 is TGTGCCAGCAGCTTAGGGGACAACCATCAGCCCCAGCATTTT. This encodes CASSLGDNHQPQHF. The variable domain in full, completed from reference TRBV7-9 and TRBJ1-5, reads DTGVSQNPRHKITKRGQNVTFRCDPISEHNRLYWYRQTLGQGPEFLTYFQNEAQLEKSRLLSDRFSAERPKGSFSTLEIQRTEQGDSAMYLCASSLGDNHQPQHFGDGTRLSIL.

The rearrangement uses TRBV24-1 and TRBJ2-5; weak D call: TRBD1 (6 bases). The CDR3 is made up of 17 amino acids. V lost 2 bases and J lost 5, with 20 bases in between. CDR1 KGHDR and CDR2 SFDVKD come from the germline V gene. The CDR3 loop reads CATSDCLGSGVLETQYF. CDR3 in DNA: TGTGCCACCAGTGATTGCCTTGGGTCAGGGGTCTTGGAGACCCAGTACTTC.

This clonotype qualifies as medium-sized. The chain links TRBV10-3 to TRBJ1-1; no definite D call. Looked up from germline, CDR1 is ENHRY and CDR2 is SYGVKD. The CDR3 is 11 residues long. Trimming took 2 bases from V and 6 from J, leaving 4 bases between them. Here the CDR3 reads CAISEGSEAFF. CDR3 bases: TGTGCCATCAGTGAGGGATCTGAAGCTTTCTTT.